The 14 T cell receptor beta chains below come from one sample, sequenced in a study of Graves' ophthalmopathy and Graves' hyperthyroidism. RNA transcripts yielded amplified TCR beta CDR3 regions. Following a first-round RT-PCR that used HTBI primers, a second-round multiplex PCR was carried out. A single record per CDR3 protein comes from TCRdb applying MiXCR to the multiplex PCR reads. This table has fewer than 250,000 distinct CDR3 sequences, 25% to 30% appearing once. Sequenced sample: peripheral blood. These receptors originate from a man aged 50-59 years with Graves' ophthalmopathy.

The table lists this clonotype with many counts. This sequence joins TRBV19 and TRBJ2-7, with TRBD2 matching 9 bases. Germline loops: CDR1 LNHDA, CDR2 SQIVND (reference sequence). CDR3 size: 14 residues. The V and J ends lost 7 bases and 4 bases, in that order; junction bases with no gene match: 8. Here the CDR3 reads CASNPGLANYEQYF. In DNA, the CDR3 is TGTGCCAGTAACCCGGGACTAGCCAATTACGAGCAGTACTTC.

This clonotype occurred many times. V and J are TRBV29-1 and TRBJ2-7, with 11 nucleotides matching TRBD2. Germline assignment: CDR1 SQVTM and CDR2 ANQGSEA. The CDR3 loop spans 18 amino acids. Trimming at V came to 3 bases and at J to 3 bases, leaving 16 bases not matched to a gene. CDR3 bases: TGCAGCGTTGACCCCGCTGCCCTAGCGGGAGGACCTATCTACGAGCAGTACTTC. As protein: CSVDPAALAGGPIYEQYF.

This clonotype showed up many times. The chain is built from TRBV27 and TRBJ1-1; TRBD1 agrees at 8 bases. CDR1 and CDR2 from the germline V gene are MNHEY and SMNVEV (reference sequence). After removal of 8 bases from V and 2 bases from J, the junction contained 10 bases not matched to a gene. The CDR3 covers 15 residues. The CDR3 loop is CASRFSGQGNTEAFF. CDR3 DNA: TGTGCCAGCCGGTTTTCCGGACAGGGCAACACTGAAGCTTTCTTT.

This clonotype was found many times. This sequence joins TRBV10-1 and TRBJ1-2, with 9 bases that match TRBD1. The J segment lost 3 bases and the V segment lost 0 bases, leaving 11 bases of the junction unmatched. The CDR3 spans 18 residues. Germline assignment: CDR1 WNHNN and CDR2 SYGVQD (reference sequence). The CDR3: CASSESPGQGKTYYGYTF. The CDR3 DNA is TGCGCCAGCAGTGAGTCTCCCGGACAGGGGAAGACGTACTATGGCTACACCTTC.

This chain's CDR3 is CASSLPQTGDYGYTF. DNA of the CDR3: TGTGCCAGCAGCTTACCCCAGACAGGGGATTATGGCTACACCTTC. The chain uses TRBV6-5 and TRBJ1-2, with TRBD1 matching over 8 bases. The CDR3 is 15 amino acids. V trimming: 6 bases; J trimming: 5 bases; junction bases outside the gene matches: 11. CDR1 and CDR2 from the germline V gene are MNHEY and SVGAGI.

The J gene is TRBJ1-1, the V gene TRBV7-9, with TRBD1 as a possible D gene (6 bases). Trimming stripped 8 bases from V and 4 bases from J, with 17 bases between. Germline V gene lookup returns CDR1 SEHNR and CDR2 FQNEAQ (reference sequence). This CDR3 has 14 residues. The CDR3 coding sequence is TGTGCCAGCCAGAACAGGGCCGGGGGCACTGAAGCTTTCTTT. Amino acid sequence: CASQNRAGGTEAFF.

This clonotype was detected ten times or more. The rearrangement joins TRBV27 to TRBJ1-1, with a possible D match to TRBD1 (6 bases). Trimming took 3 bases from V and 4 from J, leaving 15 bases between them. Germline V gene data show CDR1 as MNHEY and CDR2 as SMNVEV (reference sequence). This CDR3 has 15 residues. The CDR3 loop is CASSLNRVLPTEAFF. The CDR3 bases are TGTGCCAGCAGTTTGAACAGGGTCTTGCCCACTGAAGCTTTCTTT.

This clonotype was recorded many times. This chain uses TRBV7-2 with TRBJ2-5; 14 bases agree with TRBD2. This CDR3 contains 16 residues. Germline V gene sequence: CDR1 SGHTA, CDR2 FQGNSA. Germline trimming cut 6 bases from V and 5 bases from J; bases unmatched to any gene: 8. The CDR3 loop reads CASSPPGTSGSETQYF. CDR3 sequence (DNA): TGTGCCAGCAGTCCGCCAGGGACTAGCGGGAGCGAGACCCAGTACTTC. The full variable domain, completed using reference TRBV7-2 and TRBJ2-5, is GAGVSQSPSNKVTEKGKDVELRCDPISGHTALYWYRQSLGQGLEFLIYFQGNSAPDKSGLPSDRFSAERTGGSVSTLTIQRTQQEDSAVYLCASSPPGTSGSETQYFGPGTRLLVL.

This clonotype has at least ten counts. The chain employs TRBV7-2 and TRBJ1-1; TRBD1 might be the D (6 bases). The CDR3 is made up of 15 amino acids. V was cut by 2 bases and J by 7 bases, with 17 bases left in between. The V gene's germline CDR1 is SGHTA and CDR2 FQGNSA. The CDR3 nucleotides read TGTGCCAGCAGCTTATGGACAGTCGGGGAAAGTGAAGCTTTCTTT. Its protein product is CASSLWTVGESEAFF. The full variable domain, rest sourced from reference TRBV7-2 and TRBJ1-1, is GAGVSQSPSNKVTEKGKDVELRCDPISGHTALYWYRQSLGQGLEFLIYFQGNSAPDKSGLPSDRFSAERTGGSVSTLTIQRTQQEDSAVYLCASSLWTVGESEAFFGQGTRLTVV.

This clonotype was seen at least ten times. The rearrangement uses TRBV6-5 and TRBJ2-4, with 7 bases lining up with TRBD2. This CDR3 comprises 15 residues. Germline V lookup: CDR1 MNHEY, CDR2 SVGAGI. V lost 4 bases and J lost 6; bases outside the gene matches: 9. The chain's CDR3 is CASSSSSSGANIQYF. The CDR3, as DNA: TGTGCCAGCAGTTCCTCGTCCAGCGGGGCAAACATTCAGTACTTC.

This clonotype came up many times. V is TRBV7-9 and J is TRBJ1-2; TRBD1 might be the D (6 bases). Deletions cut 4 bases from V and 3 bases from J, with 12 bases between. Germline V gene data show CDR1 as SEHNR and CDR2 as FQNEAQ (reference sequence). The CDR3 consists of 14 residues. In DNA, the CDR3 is TGTGCCAGCAGCTCACTCGAGGGGGACTATGGCTACACCTTC. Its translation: CASSSLEGDYGYTF.

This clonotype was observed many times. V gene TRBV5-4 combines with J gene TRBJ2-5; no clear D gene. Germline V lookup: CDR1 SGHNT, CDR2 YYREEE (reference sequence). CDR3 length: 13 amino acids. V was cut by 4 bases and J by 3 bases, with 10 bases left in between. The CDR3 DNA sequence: TGTGCCAGCAGCCCTCTGTTAGAAGAGACCCAGTACTTC. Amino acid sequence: CASSPLLEETQYF.

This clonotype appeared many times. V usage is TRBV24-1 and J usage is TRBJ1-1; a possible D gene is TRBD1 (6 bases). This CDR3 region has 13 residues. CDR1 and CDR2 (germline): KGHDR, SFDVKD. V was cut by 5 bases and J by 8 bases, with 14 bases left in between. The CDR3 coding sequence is TGTGCCACCAGTGCCCCCATAACAGGGGAAGCTTTCTTT. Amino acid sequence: CATSAPITGEAFF.

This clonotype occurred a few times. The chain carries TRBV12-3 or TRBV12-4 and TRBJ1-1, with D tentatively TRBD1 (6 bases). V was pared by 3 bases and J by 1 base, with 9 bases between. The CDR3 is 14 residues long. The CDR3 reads CASSFQGQNTEAFF. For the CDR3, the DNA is TGTGCCAGCAGTTTTCAGGGACAGAACACTGAAGCTTTCTTT.